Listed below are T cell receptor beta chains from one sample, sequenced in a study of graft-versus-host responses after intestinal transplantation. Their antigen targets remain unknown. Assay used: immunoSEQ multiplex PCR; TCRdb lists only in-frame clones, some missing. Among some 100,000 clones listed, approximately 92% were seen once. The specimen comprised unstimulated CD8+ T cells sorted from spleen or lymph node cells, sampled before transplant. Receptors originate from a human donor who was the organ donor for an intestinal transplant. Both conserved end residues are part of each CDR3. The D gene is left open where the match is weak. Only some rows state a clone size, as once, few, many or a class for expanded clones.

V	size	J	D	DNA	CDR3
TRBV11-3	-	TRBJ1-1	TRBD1	TGTGCCAGCAGCCGAGACAGGGGTGATGGAGACACTGAAGCTTTCTTT	CASSRDRGDGDTEAFF
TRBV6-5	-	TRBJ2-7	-	TGTGCCAGCAGTTACTCGAGGGGGAGCGAGCAGTACTTC	CASSYSRGSEQYF
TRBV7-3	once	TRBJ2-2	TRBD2	TGTGCCAGCAGCTTCCTAGCGGGGGCCTTCACCGGGGAGCTGTTTTTT	CASSFLAGAFTGELFF
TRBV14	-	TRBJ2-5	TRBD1	TGTGCCAGCCGAACGACAGGGGAAGAGACCCAGTACTTC	CASRTTGEETQYF
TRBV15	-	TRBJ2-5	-	TGTGCCACGAGCGACGAAGAGAAGTCGCGGGTCATAGAGACCCAGTACTTC	CATSDEEKSRVIETQYF
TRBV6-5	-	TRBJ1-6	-	TGTGCCAGCAGTTACCGAGAAAATTCACCCCTCCACTTT	CASSYRENSPLHF
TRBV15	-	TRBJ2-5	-	TGTGCCACCAGCAGCCAGAAGGACTTGCAAGAGACCCAGTACTTC	CATSSQKDLQETQYF
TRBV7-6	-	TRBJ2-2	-	TGTGCCAGCACCTCGGACTGGGCGAACACCGGGGAGCTGTTTTTT	CASTSDWANTGELFF
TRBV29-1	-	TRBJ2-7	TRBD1	TGCAGCGTGGGACAGTACGAGCAGTACTTC	CSVGQYEQYF
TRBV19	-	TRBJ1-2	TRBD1	TGTGCCAGTATCCAAGGGGGCTCTGGCTACACCTTC	CASIQGGSGYTF
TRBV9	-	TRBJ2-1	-	TGTGCCAGCAGCGGGCGGCGGGGTCGGGGGCAGTTCTTC	CASSGRRGRGQFF
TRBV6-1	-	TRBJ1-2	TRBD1	TGTGCCAGCAGTGAGGGAAACAGGGGATATGGCTACACCTTC	CASSEGNRGYGYTF
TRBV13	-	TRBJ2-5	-	TGTGCCAGCAGCGCGGGACTCCTTCCTAAAGAGACCCAGTACTTC	CASSAGLLPKETQYF
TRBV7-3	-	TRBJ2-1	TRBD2	TGTGCCAGCAGCCCACATGGCGCAGCGGGAGCCTACAATGAGCAGTTCTTC	CASSPHGAAGAYNEQFF
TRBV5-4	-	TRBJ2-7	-	TGTGCCAGCAGCCGACTCCGGGACGAGCAGTACTTC	CASSRLRDEQYF
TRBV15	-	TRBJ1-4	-	TGTGCCACCAGCAGAGAATTTTGGGACACAACTAATGAAAAACTGTTTTTT	CATSREFWDTTNEKLFF
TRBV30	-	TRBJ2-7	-	TGTGCCCTGAATCCTGCAACCGGGACTCCCTACGAGCAGTACTTC	CALNPATGTPYEQYF
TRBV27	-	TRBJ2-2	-	TGTGCCAGCAGCCTGGCAGGCGTCAACACCGGGGAGCTGTTTTTT	CASSLAGVNTGELFF
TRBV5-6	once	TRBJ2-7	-	TGTGCCAGCAGCTTGGCCAACTCGGGCAGGGAGGCCTACGAGCAGTACTTC	CASSLANSGREAYEQYF
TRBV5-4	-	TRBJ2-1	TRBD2	TGTGCCAGCAGTCATAGCGGGGCGGATGAGCAGTTCTTC	CASSHSGADEQFF
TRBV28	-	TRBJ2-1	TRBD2	TGTGCCAGCATTGGACTAGCAGCCTACAATGAGCAGTTCTTC	CASIGLAAYNEQFF
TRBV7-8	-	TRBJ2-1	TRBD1	TGTGCCAGCAGCTTGGGACAGGCCTACAATGAGCAGTTCTTC	CASSLGQAYNEQFF